This entry lists 30 T cell receptor beta chains sequenced from one sample in a study of identical twins. MiXCR, applied by TCRdb to the 5' RACE reads, yields one record per CDR3 protein. This sample has nearly 650,000 distinct CDR3 sequences, with about 7% found just once. These same records also appear under a second study, on yellow fever vaccine responses in identical twins.

Sequencing was carried out using PBMCs. The origin of the receptors is a woman under 30 in good health.

This chain links TRBV4-2 with TRBJ2-3; 9 nucleotides agree with TRBD1. The V gene end was trimmed by 4 bases and the J gene end by 0 bases; junction bases not matched to a gene: 5. CDR1 and CDR2 from the germline V gene are LGHNA and YNFKEQ. The CDR3 spans 16 residues. CDR3 in amino acids: CASSPGGQGSTDTQYF. CDR3 nucleotides: TGTGCCAGCAGCCCGGGGGGACAGGGAAGCACAGATACGCAGTATTTT.

This clonotype appeared many times. The chain joins TRBV12-3 or TRBV12-4 to TRBJ1-5, with a weak D call TRBD1 (6 bases). V was trimmed by 7 bases and J by 3 bases, leaving 16 bases between them. The CDR3 extends over 15 amino acids. CDR3 DNA: TGTGCCAGCACCCAACAGGGTTCCCTCAATCAGCCCCAGCATTTT. It codes for CASTQQGSLNQPQHF.

This clonotype occurred many times. This chain connects TRBV13 to TRBJ2-7, with 14 bases identical to TRBD2. CDR1 and CDR2 (germline): PRHDT, FYEKMQ (reference sequence). CDR3 length equals 19 residues. J lost 1 base, V lost 5 bases, and 13 bases had no gene match. The CDR3 sequence: CASSPPRTSGRMMSYEQYF. As DNA, the CDR3 is TGTGCCAGCAGCCCCCCGAGGACTAGCGGGAGGATGATGTCCTACGAGCAGTACTTC. The variable domain in full, completed from reference TRBV13 and TRBJ2-7, reads AAGVIQSPRHLIKEKRETATLKCYPIPRHDTVYWYQQGPGQDPQFLISFYEKMQSDKGSIPDRFSAQQFSDYHSELNMSSLELGDSALYFCASSPPRTSGRMMSYEQYFGPGTRLTVT.

The J gene is TRBJ2-1, the V gene TRBV9; either TRBD1 or TRBD2 may fit D (5 bases each). Trimming pared 5 bases from V and 6 bases from J, leaving 18 bases between. The CDR3 has 15 amino acids. Germline CDR1 SGDLS, CDR2 YYNGEE. The CDR3 DNA sequence: TGTGCCAGCAGGACCAAACCGGGGCTGCCCAATGAGCAGTTCTTC. Its translation: CASRTKPGLPNEQFF.

This clonotype was recorded at least ten times. The chain couples TRBV12-5 to TRBJ2-1; D remains unclear. The germline V and J ends were trimmed by 1 base and 12 bases, with 10 bases remaining between them. This CDR3 is 12 amino acids long. The germline gives CDR1 LGHNT, CDR2 FRNRAP. The CDR3 DNA follows: TGTGCTAGTGGTTTGGATAACAGTTGGCAGTTCTTC. It is translated as CASGLDNSWQFF.

This clonotype came up a few times. The chain combines TRBV5-1 with TRBJ2-2; D uncertain. There are 17 residues in the CDR3. Germline CDR1 SGHRS, CDR2 YFSETQ. Between the trimmed V and J ends, which lost 0 bases and 0 bases, there was a span of 12 bases. The CDR3 nucleotides read TGCGCCAGCAGCTTGGGTAGTCTCAGTACGAACACCGGGGAGCTGTTTTTT. Amino acids: CASSLGSLSTNTGELFF.

This clonotype has more than one count but fewer than ten. V and J are TRBV29-1 and TRBJ2-7; 12 bases are a match to TRBD2. V shed 2 bases and J 4 bases; nucleotides not matched to a gene: 3. The CDR3 sequence is 14 residues long. The V gene's germline CDR1 is SQVTM and CDR2 ANQGSEA. CDR3 loop: CSVEILAGGYEQYF. DNA of the CDR3: TGCAGCGTTGAAATCCTAGCGGGAGGGTACGAGCAGTACTTC.

This clonotype appeared a few times. The junction does not match germline at one end; this may be a read error. This sequence joins TRBV12-3 or TRBV12-4 and TRBJ1-1, with TRBD1 as a possible D gene (6 bases). The CDR3 is 15 residues long. The CDR3, as DNA: TGTGCCAGCAGTTTATCGGGGACACAGAACACTGAAGTTTTCTTT. As protein: CASSLSGTQNTEVFF.

This clonotype was counted only a few times. The gene calls are TRBV27 and TRBJ2-2; D not certain. CDR3 size: 14 residues. V dropped 1 base and J dropped 6 bases, with 9 bases sitting between them. In germline, CDR1 is MNHEY, CDR2 SMNVEV (reference sequence). The CDR3 here is CASSLLVSPGELFF. For the CDR3, the DNA is TGTGCCAGCAGTTTATTAGTTAGTCCCGGGGAGCTGTTTTTT.

The chain recombines TRBV4-1 with TRBJ2-3; TRBD2 agrees at 11 bases. Germline CDR1 MGHRA, CDR2 YSYEKL. The CDR3 extends over 15 amino acids. The junction had 4 bases not matched to a gene; V was cut back by 5 bases and J by 3 bases. CDR3 sequence: CASSEGLAVTDTQYF. The CDR3 DNA is TGCGCCAGCAGCGAGGGACTAGCGGTGACAGATACGCAGTATTTT.

The chain has TRBV5-1 and TRBJ2-3; 10 positions match TRBD2. The V and J ends lost 4 bases and 4 bases, in that order; junction bases with no gene match: 12. The CDR3 length is 17 residues. Looked up from germline, CDR1 is SGHRS and CDR2 is YFSETQ. DNA for the CDR3: TGCGCCAGCAGCGATGCCCCTAGCGGGAGTGGGGCAGATACGCAGTATTTT. This translates into CASSDAPSGSGADTQYF.

This clonotype appeared a few times. CDR3 sequence (DNA): TGTGCCAGCAGTTACGGGACTAGCGGGGGGGCCTGGGACACCGGGGAGCTGTTTTTT. Translated: CASSYGTSGGAWDTGELFF. The chain uses TRBV6-5 and TRBJ2-2; 16 bases agree with TRBD2. This CDR3 spans 19 amino acids. Germline assignment: CDR1 MNHEY and CDR2 SVGAGI. V lost 2 bases to trimming and J lost 3 bases; unmatched junction nucleotides: 6.

This clonotype has just a few counts. The chain joins TRBV29-1 to TRBJ2-7; possibly TRBD1 for D (5 bases). The CDR3 extends over 13 amino acids. Trimming pared 2 bases from V and 1 base from J, leaving 9 bases between. CDR1 and CDR2 from the germline V gene are SQVTM and ANQGSEA. The CDR3 DNA follows: TGCAGCGTTGAATTCCAGGGATCCTACGAGCAGTACGTC. Amino acid sequence: CSVEFQGSYEQYV.

In its sample, this clonotype was seen a few times. This sequence joins TRBV5-4 and TRBJ2-6; 11 positions agree with TRBD1. CDR3 length equals 18 residues. With 5 bases clipped from V and 1 base from J, the junction kept 8 bases outside the gene matches. The germline V gene has CDR1 SGHNT and CDR2 YYREEE (reference sequence). CDR3 in amino acids: CASSPGQGARSGANVLTF. DNA of the CDR3: TGTGCCAGCAGTCCCGGACAGGGGGCTAGGTCTGGGGCCAACGTCCTGACTTTC.

The rearrangement uses TRBV9 and TRBJ2-2; D is tentatively TRBD1 or TRBD2 (5 bases each). The germline CDR1 and CDR2 sequences are SGDLS and YYNGEE. The CDR3 has 16 amino acids. V lost 0 bases to trimming and J lost 6 bases, with 15 bases between them. The CDR3 is CASSVATGTPPGELFF. CDR3 in DNA: TGTGCCAGCAGCGTAGCTACCGGGACCCCCCCCGGGGAGCTGTTTTTT. Looking up the rest from reference TRBV9 and TRBJ2-2 gives the full variable domain: DSGVTQTPKHLITATGQRVTLRCSPRSGDLSVYWYQQSLDQGLQFLIQYYNGEERAKGNILERFSAQQFPDLHSELNLSSLELGDSALYFCASSVATGTPPGELFFGEGSRLTVL.

This chain connects TRBV4-1 to TRBJ2-7; tentatively, D is TRBD2 (6 bases). The length of the CDR3 is 16 residues. In germline, CDR1 is MGHRA, CDR2 YSYEKL. The V and J ends lost 0 bases and 0 bases respectively, with 12 bases between them. The CDR3 spells CASSQELAGSSYEQYF. The CDR3 DNA reads as TGCGCCAGCAGCCAAGAATTGGCGGGGAGCTCCTACGAGCAGTACTTC.

This clonotype was counted only a few times. The gene calls are TRBV29-1 and TRBJ2-1, with 8 bases identical to TRBD2. With 4 bases clipped from V and 8 bases from J, the junction kept 16 bases outside the gene matches. The length of the CDR3 is 16 residues. CDR1 SQVTM and CDR2 ANQGSEA come from the germline V gene. CDR3 amino acids: CSVGGLRGGSTDEQFF. The CDR3 bases are TGCAGCGTTGGAGGCCTACGGGGGGGATCTACGGATGAGCAGTTCTTC.

The chain combines TRBV5-1 with TRBJ2-7, with D hard to call. This CDR3 has 15 residues. The V and J ends lost 1 base and 1 base respectively, with 12 bases between them. Germline assignment: CDR1 SGHRS and CDR2 YFSETQ. The CDR3 spells CASSLMAVSSYEQYF. CDR3 DNA sequence: TGCGCCAGCAGCTTGATGGCAGTGAGTTCCTACGAGCAGTACTTC.

This clonotype came up a few times. V gene TRBV28 combines with J gene TRBJ2-1; 8 nucleotides match TRBD1. From germline, CDR1 is MDHEN and CDR2 SYDVKM. V dropped 7 bases and J dropped 7; count of bases not matched to a gene: 9. The CDR3 length is 14 residues. CDR3 residues: CASIRQGARNEQFF. CDR3 bases: TGTGCCAGCATTAGGCAGGGGGCTCGAAATGAGCAGTTCTTC.

The rearrangement links TRBV7-9 to TRBJ2-7, with D possibly being TRBD1 (5 bases). CDR1 is SEHNR and CDR2 is FQNEAQ in the germline V gene (reference sequence). This CDR3 region has 15 residues. Trimming took 0 bases from V and 0 from J, leaving 9 bases between them. The CDR3 DNA is TGTGCCAGCAGCTTAGCGCGGCAGGGCTCCTACGAGCAGTACTTC. Translation gives CASSLARQGSYEQYF. The full variable domain, with the rest looked up from reference TRBV7-9 and TRBJ2-7, is DTGVSQNPRHKITKRGQNVTFRCDPISEHNRLYWYRQTLGQGPEFLTYFQNEAQLEKSRLLSDRFSAERPKGSFSTLEIQRTEQGDSAMYLCASSLARQGSYEQYFGPGTRLTVT.

CDR3 sequence (DNA): TGTGCCAGCAGCTACAGTGTGGGGACCTACGAGCAGTACTTC. It encodes CASSYSVGTYEQYF. The chain combines TRBV12-3 or TRBV12-4 with TRBJ2-7, with D hard to call. With 6 bases removed from V and 2 bases from J, the gap between germline ends came to 14 bases. The CDR3 runs to 14 residues.

This clonotype has only a few counts. The V and J genes are TRBV20-1 and TRBJ2-3; D is undetermined. The germline gives CDR1 DFQATT, CDR2 SNEGSKA (reference sequence). V dropped 5 bases and J dropped 5 bases, with 11 bases sitting between them. This CDR3 contains 12 residues. The CDR3 sequence: CSARLGEDTQYF. The CDR3 bases are TGCAGTGCTCGACTTGGGGAAGATACGCAGTATTTT.

V is TRBV29-1 and J is TRBJ2-1; TRBD1 agrees at 7 bases. CDR1 is SQVTM, CDR2 ANQGSEA, per germline. The CDR3 has 13 residues. V trimming: 6 bases; J trimming: 6 bases; junction bases outside the gene matches: 8. The CDR3 DNA sequence: TGCAGCGTCGACAGGGTTGACAGCAATGAGCAGTTCTTC. Encoded protein: CSVDRVDSNEQFF.

As to this clonotype: A read error may be the cause here, since a much bigger clone is one base away. This rearrangement joins TRBV4-1 to TRBJ1-2, with D possibly being TRBD1 (6 bases). The CDR3 has 16 residues. Germline CDR1 reads MGHRA; CDR2 reads YSYEKL. CDR3 region: CASGQIAGVGAYGYTF. The CDR3 region has the DNA TGCGCCAGCGGCCAAATAGCAGGGGTAGGGGCTTATGGCTACACCTTC.

For the CDR3, the DNA is TGTGCCAGCAGCTTAGGACAGGGTCACCACGAGCAGTACTTC. Amino acids: CASSLGQGHHEQYF. This chain connects TRBV7-9 to TRBJ2-7; TRBD1 matches at 7 bases. The CDR3 is made up of 14 amino acids. Germline loops: CDR1 SEHNR, CDR2 FQNEAQ (reference sequence). J was trimmed by 5 bases and V by 1 base; bases with no gene match: 5. Full variable domain (missing parts from reference TRBV7-9 and TRBJ2-7): DTGVSQNPRHKITKRGQNVTFRCDPISEHNRLYWYRQTLGQGPEFLTYFQNEAQLEKSRLLSDRFSAERPKGSFSTLEIQRTEQGDSAMYLCASSLGQGHHEQYFGPGTRLTVT.

V gene TRBV20-1 combines with J gene TRBJ1-1; 8 nucleotides match TRBD1. The CDR3 runs 13 residues. V lost 3 bases to trimming and J lost 11 bases; unmatched junction nucleotides: 11. The V gene's germline CDR1 is DFQATT and CDR2 SNEGSKA (reference sequence). The CDR3 DNA reads as TGCAGTGCTAGTCCCCCGGACAGGGCTGTGGCTTTCTTT. Translating it yields CSASPPDRAVAFF.

This clonotype was detected ten times or more. The V and J genes are TRBV7-9 and TRBJ2-1; 7 nucleotides agree with TRBD1. The trim removed 6 bases at V and 8 bases at J, leaving 7 bases unmatched. The CDR3 sequence is 13 residues long. CDR1 is SEHNR, CDR2 FQNEAQ, per germline (reference sequence). Here the CDR3 DNA reads TGTGCCAGCAGTTTGAAAGGGGGCGATGAGCAGTTCTTC. The encoded protein is CASSLKGGDEQFF. Using reference TRBV7-9 and TRBJ2-1 for the parts outside the CDR3, the full variable domain is DTGVSQNPRHKITKRGQNVTFRCDPISEHNRLYWYRQTLGQGPEFLTYFQNEAQLEKSRLLSDRFSAERPKGSFSTLEIQRTEQGDSAMYLCASSLKGGDEQFFGPGTRLTVL.

This clonotype was seen a few times. V gene TRBV12-3 or TRBV12-4 combines with J gene TRBJ2-4, with a possible D match to TRBD1 (6 bases). The length of the CDR3 is 16 residues. The V end was cut by 6 bases, the J end by 1 base, with 16 bases between. CDR3 in amino acids: CASSNRDIGAKNIQYF. The CDR3, as DNA: TGTGCCAGCAGCAACCGGGACATTGGGGCCAAAAACATTCAGTACTTC.

This clonotype was found many times. The V and J genes are TRBV6-1 and TRBJ1-1; no definite D call. The CDR3 length is 13 residues. Trimming cost V 7 bases and J 0 bases, with 9 bases left between them. Germline loops: CDR1 MNHNS, CDR2 SASEGT. The CDR3 loop reads CASIRAMNTEAFF. The DNA of the CDR3 is TGTGCCAGCATAAGGGCCATGAACACTGAAGCTTTCTTT.

This clonotype was counted between two and nine times. J is TRBJ2-5 and V is TRBV2, with 7 bases fitting TRBD2. This CDR3 has 15 residues. J lost 5 bases, V lost 7 bases, and 13 bases had no gene match. The germline CDR1 and CDR2 sequences are SNHLY and FYNNEI. The CDR3 spells CASKEGAGRSETQYF. The DNA of the CDR3 is TGTGCCAGCAAGGAAGGAGCGGGAAGGAGTGAGACCCAGTACTTC.